This T cell receptor beta chain was sequenced during a study of cytomegalovirus exposure and HLA in healthy donors. Clones were sequenced by immunoSEQ multiplex PCR, and TCRdb holds only the in-frame ones, with some missing. The data show about 90,000 clones, less than 90% seen once. Study-level results: Most TCR sequences were seen very rarely across donors, but some public TCRs occurred in many. In vitro work confirmed that a few CMV-associated chains recognize CMV antigens. Accounts indicate the classifier identified cytomegalovirus status with strong specificity and sensitivity.

Concerning this clone: Its target is unknown.

Among the roughly 120 subjects of the validation cohort, separate from the approximately 660-subject first cohort, were the donors. This CDR3 region has 16 residues. With V trimmed by 4 bases and J by 2 bases, 11 bases remained unmatched. CDR1 and CDR2 from the germline V gene are LGHNA and YSLEER. Material: PBMCs. This TCR derives from a woman younger than 35 in good health and CMV-seropositive. The chain couples TRBV4-3 to TRBJ2-7, with 7 bases aligning to TRBD2. The CDR3 DNA follows: TGCGCCAGCAGCCGGTATACTAGCGCCAGCCCCTACGAGCAGTACTTC. It is translated as CASSRYTSASPYEQYF.